This is a list of T cell receptor beta chains from one sample in a study of CD8 T cells in Susac syndrome. Each CDR3 protein gets one entry after TCRdb re-called the immunoSEQ multiplex PCR reads with MiXCR. The profile shows about 130,000 distinct CDR3 sequences, 94% of them singletons. The sample taken for sequencing was CD4+ T cells from PBMCs. These receptors came from a human donor with multiple sclerosis. Each CDR3 is given with its conserved first and last residue. Each record gives: clone size, J gene, V gene, D gene, CDR3 DNA, CDR3 protein. D genes are given only for firm matches. Size tells how often a clone was seen (once, few, many) or the class of an expanded clone, and some rows leave it out.

abundance: -
j_gene: TRBJ2-7
v_gene: TRBV19
d_gene: -
CDR3nt: TGTGCCAGTAGCCCCAAGGGAGTGGGCCTCGACTACGAGCAGTACTTC
CDR3aa: CASSPKGVGLDYEQYF

abundance: -
j_gene: TRBJ2-7
v_gene: TRBV5-4
d_gene: TRBD1
CDR3nt: TGTGCCAGCAGCTTAGGACAGGGGTCCTACGAGCAGTACTTC
CDR3aa: CASSLGQGSYEQYF

abundance: -
j_gene: TRBJ1-2
v_gene: TRBV19
d_gene: TRBD1
CDR3nt: TGTGCCAGTAGTATCCCGACAGGGTGGGATGGCTACACCTTC
CDR3aa: CASSIPTGWDGYTF

abundance: -
j_gene: TRBJ2-7
v_gene: TRBV15
d_gene: -
CDR3nt: TGTGCCACCAGCATCCAGGATCCCTACGAGCAGTACTTC
CDR3aa: CATSIQDPYEQYF

abundance: -
j_gene: TRBJ2-1
v_gene: TRBV15
d_gene: -
CDR3nt: TGTGCCACCAGCAGCCGAAGCTCCTACAATGAGCAGTTCTTC
CDR3aa: CATSSRSSYNEQFF

abundance: -
j_gene: TRBJ1-1
v_gene: TRBV5-1
d_gene: TRBD1
CDR3nt: TGCGCCAGCAGCCCCTTGACAGGGAATGAAGCTTTCTTT
CDR3aa: CASSPLTGNEAFF

abundance: -
j_gene: TRBJ2-1
v_gene: TRBV6-5
d_gene: -
CDR3nt: TGTGCCAGCAGTTACTCGATGGGGGGTGGTGAGCAGTTCTTC
CDR3aa: CASSYSMGGGEQFF

abundance: -
j_gene: TRBJ1-1
v_gene: TRBV5-6
d_gene: -
CDR3nt: TGTGCCAGCAGCTTGATGAACTCGCCTAACACTGAAGCTTTCTTT
CDR3aa: CASSLMNSPNTEAFF

abundance: -
j_gene: TRBJ1-1
v_gene: TRBV11-2
d_gene: -
CDR3nt: TGTGCCAGCAGCTTAATCACGAACACTGAAGCTTTCTTT
CDR3aa: CASSLITNTEAFF

abundance: -
j_gene: TRBJ1-2
v_gene: TRBV5-6
d_gene: -
CDR3nt: TGTGCCAGCAGCCTACACTCTGGCTACACCTTC
CDR3aa: CASSLHSGYTF

abundance: -
j_gene: TRBJ2-1
v_gene: TRBV5-4
d_gene: TRBD2
CDR3nt: TGTGCCAGCAGCCACCCTACGGGGGGGCCCGATGAGCAGTTCTTC
CDR3aa: CASSHPTGGPDEQFF

abundance: -
j_gene: TRBJ1-6
v_gene: TRBV5-1
d_gene: -
CDR3nt: TGCGCCAGCAGTCCCAGGGGACGTGAGGGCTCACCCCTCCACTTT
CDR3aa: CASSPRGREGSPLHF

abundance: -
j_gene: TRBJ1-2
v_gene: TRBV5-6
d_gene: -
CDR3nt: TGTGCCAGCAGTGCGGCAAATAACTATGGCTACACCTTC
CDR3aa: CASSAANNYGYTF

abundance: -
j_gene: TRBJ2-7
v_gene: TRBV5-1
d_gene: -
CDR3nt: TGCGCCAGCAACTTGGCGGGATCCTACGAGCAGTACTTC
CDR3aa: CASNLAGSYEQYF

abundance: -
j_gene: TRBJ2-4
v_gene: TRBV10-3
d_gene: -
CDR3nt: TGTGCCATCAGTGACACCCGCGGACAGCCAAACATTCAGTACTTC
CDR3aa: CAISDTRGQPNIQYF

abundance: once
j_gene: TRBJ2-5
v_gene: TRBV9
d_gene: TRBD2
CDR3nt: TGTGCCAGCAGCGCCGGCCGACTAGCGGGGCACCAAGAGACCCAGTACTTC
CDR3aa: CASSAGRLAGHQETQYF

abundance: -
j_gene: TRBJ2-1
v_gene: TRBV2
d_gene: TRBD2
CDR3nt: TGTGCCAGCACCTCTCTGGCGGCTAGCGGGAGGGGGGAGCAGTTCTTC
CDR3aa: CASTSLAASGRGEQFF

abundance: -
j_gene: TRBJ2-1
v_gene: TRBV29-1
d_gene: TRBD2
CDR3nt: TGCAGCTCCATTGGAGGACTAGCGACAAATGAGCAGTTCTTC
CDR3aa: CSSIGGLATNEQFF

abundance: -
j_gene: TRBJ1-2
v_gene: TRBV7-2
d_gene: -
CDR3nt: TGTGCCAGCAGTCCGACAGGTTCGGCCTATGGCTACACCTTC
CDR3aa: CASSPTGSAYGYTF

abundance: -
j_gene: TRBJ2-2
v_gene: TRBV5-4
d_gene: TRBD1
CDR3nt: TGTGCCAGCAGCTTGACAGGGGGCCGGTACACCGGGGAGCTGTTTTTT
CDR3aa: CASSLTGGRYTGELFF

abundance: -
j_gene: TRBJ2-7
v_gene: TRBV9
d_gene: TRBD1
CDR3nt: TGTGCCAGCAGCCCGAGGACAGGCGCCTACGAGCAGTACTTC
CDR3aa: CASSPRTGAYEQYF

abundance: -
j_gene: TRBJ1-1
v_gene: TRBV5-6
d_gene: -
CDR3nt: TGTGCCAGCAGGGATCGACTGGATGAAGCTTTCTTT
CDR3aa: CASRDRLDEAFF

abundance: once
j_gene: TRBJ1-1
v_gene: TRBV29-1
d_gene: -
CDR3nt: TGCAGCGTTTACCCGGGTGGTGAAGCTTTCTTT
CDR3aa: CSVYPGGEAFF

abundance: once
j_gene: TRBJ2-7
v_gene: TRBV10-3
d_gene: -
CDR3nt: TGTGCCATCAGCGTCGGCTCCTACGAGCAGTACTTC
CDR3aa: CAISVGSYEQYF

abundance: -
j_gene: TRBJ2-4
v_gene: TRBV5-4
d_gene: -
CDR3nt: TGTGCCAGCAGCTTTCTAGAGAGTAGAAACATTCAGTACTTC
CDR3aa: CASSFLESRNIQYF

abundance: -
j_gene: TRBJ2-7
v_gene: TRBV6-5
d_gene: -
CDR3nt: TGTGCCAGCAGTTACTCGCCGGGAAGCTCCTACGAGCAGTACTTC
CDR3aa: CASSYSPGSSYEQYF

abundance: -
j_gene: TRBJ2-1
v_gene: TRBV30
d_gene: -
CDR3nt: TGTGCCTGGAGAGAAATGGGGGGTGGTTCCTACAATGAGCAGTTCTTC
CDR3aa: CAWREMGGGSYNEQFF

abundance: -
j_gene: TRBJ1-2
v_gene: TRBV12-3/TRBV12-4
d_gene: TRBD1
CDR3nt: TGTGCCAGCAGCCCAAGGGGGACAGGGATTAACTATGGCTACACCTTC
CDR3aa: CASSPRGTGINYGYTF

abundance: once
j_gene: TRBJ2-1
v_gene: TRBV5-1
d_gene: -
CDR3nt: TGCGCCAGCAGCTTTCAGCCCGAACGAGGGAATGAGCAGTTCTTC
CDR3aa: CASSFQPERGNEQFF